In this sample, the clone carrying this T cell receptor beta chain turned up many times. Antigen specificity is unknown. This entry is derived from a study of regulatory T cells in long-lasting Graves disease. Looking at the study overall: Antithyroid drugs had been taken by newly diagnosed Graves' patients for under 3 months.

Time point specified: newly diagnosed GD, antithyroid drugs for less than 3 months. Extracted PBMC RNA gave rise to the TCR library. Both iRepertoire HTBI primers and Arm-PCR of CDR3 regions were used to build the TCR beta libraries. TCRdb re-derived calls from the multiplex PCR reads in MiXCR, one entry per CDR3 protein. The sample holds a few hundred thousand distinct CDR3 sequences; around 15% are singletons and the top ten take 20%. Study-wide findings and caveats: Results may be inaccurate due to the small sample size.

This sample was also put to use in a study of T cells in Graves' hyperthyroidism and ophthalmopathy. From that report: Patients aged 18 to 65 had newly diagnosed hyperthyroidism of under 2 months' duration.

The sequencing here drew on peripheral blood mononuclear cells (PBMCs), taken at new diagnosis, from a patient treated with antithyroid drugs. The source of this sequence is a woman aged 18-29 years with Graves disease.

The CDR3 loop is CASSPLGGRSNEQYF. CDR3 in DNA: TGTGCCAGCAGTCCACTCGGGGGGAGGAGTAACGAGCAGTACTTC. V is TRBV28 and J is TRBJ2-7, with 7 bases that match TRBD2. With 5 bases clipped from V and 5 bases from J, the junction kept 12 bases outside the gene matches. The germline V gene has CDR1 MDHEN and CDR2 SYDVKM. The CDR3 sequence is 15 residues long.